This T cell receptor beta chain was sequenced in a study of blood T cell repertoires in COVID-19. Study-level information: Sites across the United States, Italy and Spain contributed samples from acute and convalescent COVID-19.

V lost 4 bases, J lost 0 bases, and 2 bases stayed unmatched. This CDR3 comprises 14 residues. Germline CDR1 and CDR2: SGHRS and YFSETQ. This table comes from immunoSEQ multiplex PCR, and its TCRdb copy is limited to in-frame clones, with some not included. The repertoire holds roughly 200,000 clones, with around 85% as singletons. The V and J genes are TRBV5-1 and TRBJ2-3, with 7 bases matching TRBD1. Source material: peripheral blood. This TCR derives from a man in his forties or fifties who had recovered from COVID-19. CDR3 sequence: CASSTDRSTDTQYF. The CDR3 DNA sequence: TGCGCCAGCAGCACGGACAGGAGCACAGATACGCAGTATTTT.